This is a list of T cell receptor beta chains from one sample in a study of T cell responses to AZD1222 COVID-19 vaccine. Measured with immunoSEQ multiplex PCR; TCRdb has only the in-frame clones, and not every one. The sample yields over 150,000 clones, roughly 92% seen once. The source was peripheral blood, collected on day 0 of AZD1222 vaccination. These receptor sequences come from an adult in good health. Both conserved end residues are trimmed from each CDR3.

V gene	J gene	CDR3 length	CDR3 protein
TRBV7-6	TRBJ2-5	15	ASSLGGRGQGGETQY
TRBV5-1	TRBJ1-2	12	ASSPLRGNYGYT
TRBV7-6	TRBJ1-4	15	ASSPGHLLKKKEKLF
TRBV13	TRBJ1-1	12	ASSLGVGNTEAF
TRBV27	TRBJ1-1	12	ASSLRGQYTEAF
TRBV7-6	TRBJ1-1	13	ASSLGQGSNTEAF
TRBV9	TRBJ2-7	15	ASSVNPQLGGSYEQY
TRBV5-1	TRBJ1-1	11	ASSPRENTEAF
TRBV5-6	TRBJ1-2	10	ASSLAVGSPA
TRBV10-3	TRBJ1-2	11	AISEAEDYGYT
TRBV7-3	TRBJ1-5	11	ASSSDRGQPQH
TRBV4-1	TRBJ1-2	11	ASSQDQGYGYT
TRBV5-6	TRBJ2-5	13	ASSTITNGRETQY
TRBV4-3	TRBJ1-6	15	ASSQVGSGSYNSPLH
TRBV25-1	TRBJ2-1	10	ASSLLLGEQF
TRBV7-2	TRBJ2-6	15	ASSLASTGIGANVLT
TRBV14	TRBJ2-3	12	ASSQGGTADTQY
TRBV5-4	TRBJ2-7	11	ASSGKDRLEQY
TRBV10-2	TRBJ2-6	11	ASLSSGANVLT
TRBV5-1	TRBJ1-6	12	ASSFGRDNSPLH
TRBV12-3/TRBV12-4	TRBJ1-1	10	ASSGQGREAF
TRBV10-3	TRBJ1-1	13	AIREPGQGNTEAF
TRBV10-2	TRBJ2-7	10	ASRKNSYEQY
TRBV5-1	TRBJ1-2	11	ASSRTGSYGYT
TRBV11-3	TRBJ2-1	16	ASSTRGTGRGSYNEQF
TRBV19	TRBJ2-7	11	ASSIRTSYEQY
TRBV6-1	TRBJ1-2	12	ASSEAGTAYGYT
TRBV7-2	TRBJ2-7	11	ASSFPSSYEQY
TRBV5-5	TRBJ2-7	15	ASSNSIPGHQTYEQY
TRBV5-6	TRBJ2-3	14	ASSRRTSGGSDTQY
TRBV12-3/TRBV12-4	TRBJ2-7	10	ASSGDSYEQY
TRBV7-2	TRBJ2-2	15	ASRSPRRGTPVRELF
TRBV24-1	TRBJ1-1	12	ATTEPREDTEAF
TRBV27	TRBJ1-4	12	ASSSSGAGEKLF
TRBV5-1	TRBJ2-5	10	ASQEGGETQY
TRBV11-1	TRBJ2-5	14	ASSRRQGANQETQY
TRBV27	TRBJ2-3	11	ASRGRGTDTQY
TRBV3-1/TRBV3-2	TRBJ2-1	13	ASSQTDRVYNEQF
TRBV4-1	TRBJ2-7	13	ASSQGRTGLYEQY
TRBV19	TRBJ1-5	13	ASTPPGRGHQPQH
TRBV4-2	TRBJ1-2	12	ASSTTGPLYGYT
TRBV6-1	TRBJ2-1	13	ASSEAAGGYNEQF
TRBV12-3/TRBV12-4	TRBJ1-2	11	ASSLGQIHGYT